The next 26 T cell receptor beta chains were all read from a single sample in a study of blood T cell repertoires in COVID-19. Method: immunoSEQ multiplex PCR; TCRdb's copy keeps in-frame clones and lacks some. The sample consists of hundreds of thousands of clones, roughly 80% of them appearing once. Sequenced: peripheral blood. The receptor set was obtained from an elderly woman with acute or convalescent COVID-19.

CDR3 DNA sequence: TGCGCCAGCAGCCCGGGGAGGGAAGGCTACACCTTC. Amino acids: CASSPGREGYTF. This chain uses TRBV5-1 with TRBJ1-2, with unresolved D. Germline loops: CDR1 SGHRS, CDR2 YFSETQ. This CDR3 contains 12 residues. Trimming shortened V by 4 bases and J by 8 bases, and 12 bases separated the two germline ends.

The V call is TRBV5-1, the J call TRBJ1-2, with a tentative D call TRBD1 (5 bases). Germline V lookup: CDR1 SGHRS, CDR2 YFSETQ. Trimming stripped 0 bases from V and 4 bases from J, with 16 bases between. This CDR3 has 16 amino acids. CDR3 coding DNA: TGCGCCAGCAGCTTGGACCCTAAACAGGCCTTCTATGGCTACACCTTC. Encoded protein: CASSLDPKQAFYGYTF.

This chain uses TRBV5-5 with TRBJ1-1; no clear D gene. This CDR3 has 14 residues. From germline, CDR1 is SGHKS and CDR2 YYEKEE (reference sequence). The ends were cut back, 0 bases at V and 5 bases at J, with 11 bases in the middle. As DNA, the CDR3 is TGTGCCAGCAGCTTGGTTACCCACGGGACTGAAGCTTTCTTT. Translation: CASSLVTHGTEAFF.

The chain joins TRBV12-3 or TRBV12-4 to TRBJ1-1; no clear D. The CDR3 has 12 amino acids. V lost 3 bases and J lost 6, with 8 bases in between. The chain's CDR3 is CASSFGDPEAFF. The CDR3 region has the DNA TGTGCCAGCAGTTTCGGGGATCCTGAAGCTTTCTTT.

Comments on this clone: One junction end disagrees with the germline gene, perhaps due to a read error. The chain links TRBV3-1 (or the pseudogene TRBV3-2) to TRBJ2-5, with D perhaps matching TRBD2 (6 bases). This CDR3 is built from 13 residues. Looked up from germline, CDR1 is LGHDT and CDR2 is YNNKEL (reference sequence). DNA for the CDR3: TGTGCCAGCAGCCAAGTTGGGGACTCCTCACGTCACTTC. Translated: CASSQVGDSSRHF.

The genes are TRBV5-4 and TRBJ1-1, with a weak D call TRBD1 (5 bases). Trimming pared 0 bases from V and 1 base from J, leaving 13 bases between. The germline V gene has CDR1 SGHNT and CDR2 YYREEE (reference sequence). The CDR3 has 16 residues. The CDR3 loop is CASSLGQGVANTEAFF. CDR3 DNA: TGTGCCAGCAGCTTGGGTCAGGGTGTAGCGAACACTGAAGCTTTCTTT.

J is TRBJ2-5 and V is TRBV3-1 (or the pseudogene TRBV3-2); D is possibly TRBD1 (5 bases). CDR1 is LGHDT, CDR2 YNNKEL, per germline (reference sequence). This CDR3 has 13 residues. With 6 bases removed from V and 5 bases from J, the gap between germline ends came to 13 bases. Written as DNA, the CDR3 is TGTGCCAGCAGAATAAGGGGCGCGGAGACCCAGTACTTC. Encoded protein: CASRIRGAETQYF.

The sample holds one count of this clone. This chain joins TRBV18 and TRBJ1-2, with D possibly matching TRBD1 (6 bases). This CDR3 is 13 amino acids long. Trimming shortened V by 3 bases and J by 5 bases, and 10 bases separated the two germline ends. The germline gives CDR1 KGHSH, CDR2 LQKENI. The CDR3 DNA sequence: TGTGCCAGCTCACCGGATGGACAGTATGGCTACACCTTC. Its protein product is CASSPDGQYGYTF.

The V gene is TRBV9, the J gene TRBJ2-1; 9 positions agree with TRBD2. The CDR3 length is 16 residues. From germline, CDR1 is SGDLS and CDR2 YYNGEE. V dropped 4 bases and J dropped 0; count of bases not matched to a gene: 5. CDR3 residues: CASSTSGRSSYNEQFF. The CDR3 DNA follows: TGTGCCAGCAGCACGAGCGGGAGGAGCTCCTACAATGAGCAGTTCTTC.

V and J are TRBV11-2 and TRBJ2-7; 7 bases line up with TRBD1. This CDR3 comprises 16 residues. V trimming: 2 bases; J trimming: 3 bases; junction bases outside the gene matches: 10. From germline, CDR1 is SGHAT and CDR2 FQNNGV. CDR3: CASSLQLQGTNYEQYF. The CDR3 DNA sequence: TGTGCCAGCAGCTTACAACTACAGGGGACAAACTACGAGCAGTACTTC.

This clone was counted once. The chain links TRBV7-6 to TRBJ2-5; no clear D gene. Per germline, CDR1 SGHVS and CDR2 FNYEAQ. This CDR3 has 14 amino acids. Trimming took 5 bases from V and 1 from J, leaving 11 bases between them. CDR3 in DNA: TGTGCCAGCAGCCCCCTGACAATCCAAGAGACCCAGTACTTC. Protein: CASSPLTIQETQYF.

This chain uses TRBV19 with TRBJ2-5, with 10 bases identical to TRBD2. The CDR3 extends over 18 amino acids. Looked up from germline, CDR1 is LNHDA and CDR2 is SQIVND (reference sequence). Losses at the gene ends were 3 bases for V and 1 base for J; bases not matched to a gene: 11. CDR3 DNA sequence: TGTGCCAGTAGTATTAGAACCCTAGCGGGGGACATCCAAGAGACCCAGTACTTC. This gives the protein CASSIRTLAGDIQETQYF.

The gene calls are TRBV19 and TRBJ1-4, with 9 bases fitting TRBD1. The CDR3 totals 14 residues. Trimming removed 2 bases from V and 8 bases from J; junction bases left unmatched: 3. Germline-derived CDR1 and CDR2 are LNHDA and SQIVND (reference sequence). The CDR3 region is CASSILGQGEKLFF. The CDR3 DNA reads TGTGCCAGTAGTATATTGGGACAGGGCGAAAAACTGTTTTTT.

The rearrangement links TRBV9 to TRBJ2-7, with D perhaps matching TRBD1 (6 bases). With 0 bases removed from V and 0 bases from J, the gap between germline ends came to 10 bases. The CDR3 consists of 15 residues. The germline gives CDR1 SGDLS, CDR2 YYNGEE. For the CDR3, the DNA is TGTGCCAGCAGCGTAGGACAGGCATCCTCCTACGAGCAGTACTTC. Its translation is CASSVGQASSYEQYF.

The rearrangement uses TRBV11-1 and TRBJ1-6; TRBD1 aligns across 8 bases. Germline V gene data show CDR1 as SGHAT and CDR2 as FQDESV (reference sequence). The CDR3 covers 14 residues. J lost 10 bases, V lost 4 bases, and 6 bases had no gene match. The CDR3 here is CASSYQGARSPLHF. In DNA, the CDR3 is TGTGCCAGCAGCTACCAGGGGGCTCGATCACCCCTCCACTTT.

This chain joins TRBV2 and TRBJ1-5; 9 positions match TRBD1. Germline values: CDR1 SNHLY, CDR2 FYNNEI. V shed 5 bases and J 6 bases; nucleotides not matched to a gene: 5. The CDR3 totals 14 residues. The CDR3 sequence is CASSKDRGSQPQHF. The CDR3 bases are TGTGCCAGCAGTAAAGACAGGGGGAGTCAGCCCCAGCATTTT.

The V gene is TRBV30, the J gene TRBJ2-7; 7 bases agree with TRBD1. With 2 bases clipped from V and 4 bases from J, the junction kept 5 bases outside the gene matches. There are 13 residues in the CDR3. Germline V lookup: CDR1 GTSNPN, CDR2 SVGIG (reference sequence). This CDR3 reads CAWSSQGVYEQYF. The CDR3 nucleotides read TGTGCCTGGAGTTCGCAGGGGGTATACGAGCAGTACTTC.

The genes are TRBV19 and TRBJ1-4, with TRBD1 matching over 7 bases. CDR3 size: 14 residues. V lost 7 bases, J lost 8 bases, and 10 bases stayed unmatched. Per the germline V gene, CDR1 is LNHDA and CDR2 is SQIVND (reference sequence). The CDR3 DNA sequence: TGTGCCAGTACCCAACAGGGGCGAGGAGAAAAACTGTTTTTT. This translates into CASTQQGRGEKLFF. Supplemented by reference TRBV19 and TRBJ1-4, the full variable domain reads DGGITQSPKYLFRKEGQNVTLSCEQNLNHDAMYWYRQDPGQGLRLIYYSQIVNDFQKGDIAEGYSVSREKKESFPLTVTSAQKNPTAFYLCASTQQGRGEKLFFGSGTQLSVL.

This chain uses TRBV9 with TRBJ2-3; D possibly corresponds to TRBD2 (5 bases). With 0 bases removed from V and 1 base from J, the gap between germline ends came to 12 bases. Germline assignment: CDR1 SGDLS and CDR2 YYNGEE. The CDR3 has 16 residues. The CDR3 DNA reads TGTGCCAGCAGCGTAGTCCTAGCCTCTCGCACAGATACGCAGTATTTT. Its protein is CASSVVLASRTDTQYF.

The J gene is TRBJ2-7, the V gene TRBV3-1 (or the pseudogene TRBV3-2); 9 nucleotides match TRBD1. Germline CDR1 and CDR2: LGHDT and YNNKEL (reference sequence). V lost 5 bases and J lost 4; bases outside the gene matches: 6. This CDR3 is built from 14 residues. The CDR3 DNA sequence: TGTGCCAGCAGCTCCCGGGACAGGGTGTACGAGCAGTACTTC. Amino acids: CASSSRDRVYEQYF.

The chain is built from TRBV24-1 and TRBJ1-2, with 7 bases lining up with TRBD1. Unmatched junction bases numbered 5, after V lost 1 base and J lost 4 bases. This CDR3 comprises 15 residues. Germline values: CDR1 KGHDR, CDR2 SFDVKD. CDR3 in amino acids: CATSDLPGQPYGYTF. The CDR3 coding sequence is TGTGCCACCAGTGATTTACCGGGACAGCCCTATGGCTACACCTTC.

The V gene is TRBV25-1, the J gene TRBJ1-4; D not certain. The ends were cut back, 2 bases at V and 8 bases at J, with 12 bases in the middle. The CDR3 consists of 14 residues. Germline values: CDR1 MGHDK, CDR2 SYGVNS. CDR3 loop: CASSELPTGEKLFF. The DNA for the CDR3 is TGTGCCAGCAGTGAACTCCCCACGGGGGAAAAACTGTTTTTT.

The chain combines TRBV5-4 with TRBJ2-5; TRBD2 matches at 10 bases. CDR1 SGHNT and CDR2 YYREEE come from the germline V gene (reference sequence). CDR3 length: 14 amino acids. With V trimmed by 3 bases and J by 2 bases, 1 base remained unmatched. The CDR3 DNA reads TGTGCCAGCAGCTGGACTAGCGGACAAGAGACCCAGTACTTC. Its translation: CASSWTSGQETQYF.

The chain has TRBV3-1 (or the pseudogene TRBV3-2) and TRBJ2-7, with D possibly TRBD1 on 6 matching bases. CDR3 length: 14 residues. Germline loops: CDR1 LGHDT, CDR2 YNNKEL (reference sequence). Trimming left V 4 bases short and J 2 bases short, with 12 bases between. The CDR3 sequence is CASSPGTHTYEQYF. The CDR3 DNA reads TGTGCCAGCAGCCCTGGGACACACACCTACGAGCAGTACTTC.

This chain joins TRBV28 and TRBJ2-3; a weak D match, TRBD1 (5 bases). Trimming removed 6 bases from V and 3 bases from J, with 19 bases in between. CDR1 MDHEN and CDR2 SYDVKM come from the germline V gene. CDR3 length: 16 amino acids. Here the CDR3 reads CASSRRVGAATDTQYF. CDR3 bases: TGTGCCAGCAGCCGACGCGTTGGGGCCGCTACAGATACGCAGTATTTT.

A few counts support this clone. CDR3: CASSPALPPYEQYF. The CDR3 DNA reads TGTGCCAGCAGTCCCGCACTCCCTCCCTACGAGCAGTACTTC. The chain joins TRBV7-2 to TRBJ2-7; the D is unclear. CDR3 length: 14 amino acids. Trimming shortened V by 6 bases and J by 2 bases, and 14 bases separated the two germline ends. CDR1 SGHTA and CDR2 FQGNSA come from the germline V gene. The full variable domain, its missing parts supplied by reference TRBV7-2 and TRBJ2-7, is GAGVSQSPSNKVTEKGKDVELRCDPISGHTALYWYRQSLGQGLEFLIYFQGNSAPDKSGLPSDRFSAERTGGSVSTLTIQRTQQEDSAVYLCASSPALPPYEQYFGPGTRLTVT.